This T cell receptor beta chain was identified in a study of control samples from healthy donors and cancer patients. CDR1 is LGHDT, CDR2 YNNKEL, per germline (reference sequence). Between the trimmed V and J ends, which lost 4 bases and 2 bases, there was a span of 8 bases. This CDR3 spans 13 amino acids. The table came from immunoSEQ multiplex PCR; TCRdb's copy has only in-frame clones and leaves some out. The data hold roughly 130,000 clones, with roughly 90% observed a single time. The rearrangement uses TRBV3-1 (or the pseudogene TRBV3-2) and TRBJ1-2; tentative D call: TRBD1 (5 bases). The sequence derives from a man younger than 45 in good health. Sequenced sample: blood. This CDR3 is CASSRGSNYGYTF. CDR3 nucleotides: TGTGCCAGCAGCCGGGGCTCGAACTATGGCTACACCTTC.